This record looks at one TCR beta chain sequence and its context. Its antigen is currently unknown. The CDR3 contains 15 residues. The germline gives CDR1 LGHNA, CDR2 YSLEER. Losses at the gene ends were 1 base for V and 2 bases for J; bases not matched to a gene: 4. TCRdb's table, derived via immunoSEQ multiplex PCR, lists solely in-frame clones and lacks some. The data show 17,000 or so clones, around 73% seen once. The sample belongs to a study of T cells after posttransplantation cyclophosphamide. Study findings and constraints: Donor-recipient repertoire similarity was low at 1-2 months, rising over year one.

A marrow graft followed busulfan-fludarabine conditioning, with cyclophosphamide on days +3 and +4. The sequence was collected from a female patient aged 40-50 years who received an allogeneic stem cell transplant from a related donor, was CMV-positive, and had no GVHD. Some T cells may be provided by the graft donor. Specimen: CD8+ T cells sorted from PBMCs, collected 1,900 to 2,000 days after a stem cell transplant with posttransplant cyclophosphamide. The chain couples TRBV4-3 to TRBJ2-7; TRBD2 matches 8 bases. CDR3 DNA: TGCGCCAGCAGCCAAGGCCGGGGGGGCGCCTACGAGCAGTACTTC. Encoded protein: CASSQGRGGAYEQYF.